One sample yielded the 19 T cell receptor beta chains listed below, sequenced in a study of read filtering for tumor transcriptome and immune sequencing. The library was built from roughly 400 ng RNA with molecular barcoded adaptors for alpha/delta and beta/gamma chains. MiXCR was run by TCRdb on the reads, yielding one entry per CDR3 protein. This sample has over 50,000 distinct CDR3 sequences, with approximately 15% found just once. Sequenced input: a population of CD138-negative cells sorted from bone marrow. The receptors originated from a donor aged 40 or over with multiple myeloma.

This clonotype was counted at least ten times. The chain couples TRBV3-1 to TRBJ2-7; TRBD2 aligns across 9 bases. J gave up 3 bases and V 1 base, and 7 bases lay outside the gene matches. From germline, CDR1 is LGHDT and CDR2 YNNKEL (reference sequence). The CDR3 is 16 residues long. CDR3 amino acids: CASSQGLADRDYEQYF. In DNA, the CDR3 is TGTGCCAGCAGCCAAGGACTAGCGGATCGTGACTACGAGCAGTACTTC.

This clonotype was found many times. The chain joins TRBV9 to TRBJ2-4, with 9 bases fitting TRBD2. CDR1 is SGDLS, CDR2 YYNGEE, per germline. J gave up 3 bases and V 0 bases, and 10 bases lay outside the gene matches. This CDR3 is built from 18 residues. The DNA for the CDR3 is TGTGCCAGCAGCGTAGGCCCGCCAGCGGGAGGAGTCAAAAACATTCAGTACTTC. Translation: CASSVGPPAGGVKNIQYF.

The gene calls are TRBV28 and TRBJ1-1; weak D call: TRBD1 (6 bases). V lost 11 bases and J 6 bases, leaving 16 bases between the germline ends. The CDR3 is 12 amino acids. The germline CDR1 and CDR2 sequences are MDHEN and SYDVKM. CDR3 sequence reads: CASGGGMSEAFF. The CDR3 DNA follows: TGTGCCTCGGGAGGGGGTATGTCTGAAGCTTTCTTT.

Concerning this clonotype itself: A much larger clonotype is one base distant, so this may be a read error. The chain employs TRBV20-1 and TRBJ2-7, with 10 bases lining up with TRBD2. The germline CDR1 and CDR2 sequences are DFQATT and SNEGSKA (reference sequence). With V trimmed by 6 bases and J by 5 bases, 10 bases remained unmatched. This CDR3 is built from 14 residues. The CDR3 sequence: CSAYPSGRGNEQYF. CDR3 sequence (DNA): TGCAGTGCGTATCCTAGCGGGAGAGGCAACGAGCAGTACTTC.

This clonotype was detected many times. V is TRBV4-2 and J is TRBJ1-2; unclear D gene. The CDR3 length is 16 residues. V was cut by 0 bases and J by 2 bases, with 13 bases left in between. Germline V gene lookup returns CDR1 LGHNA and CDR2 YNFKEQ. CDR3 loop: CASSQDPVSTNYGYTF. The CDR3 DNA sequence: TGTGCCAGCAGCCAAGATCCGGTCTCAACCAACTATGGCTACACCTTC.

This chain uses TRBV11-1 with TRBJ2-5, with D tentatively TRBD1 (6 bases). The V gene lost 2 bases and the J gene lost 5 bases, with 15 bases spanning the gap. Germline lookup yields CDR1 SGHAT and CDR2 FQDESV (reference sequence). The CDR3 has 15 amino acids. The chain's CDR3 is CASSLSEQGLETQYF. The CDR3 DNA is TGTGCCAGCAGCTTATCCGAACAGGGTCTTGAGACCCAGTACTTC.

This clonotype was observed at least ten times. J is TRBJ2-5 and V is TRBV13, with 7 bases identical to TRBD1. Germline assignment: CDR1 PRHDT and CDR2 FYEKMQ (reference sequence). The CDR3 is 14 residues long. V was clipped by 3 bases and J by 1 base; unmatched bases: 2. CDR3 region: CASSLTGFQETQYF. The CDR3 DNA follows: TGTGCCAGCAGCTTGACAGGGTTCCAAGAGACCCAGTACTTC.

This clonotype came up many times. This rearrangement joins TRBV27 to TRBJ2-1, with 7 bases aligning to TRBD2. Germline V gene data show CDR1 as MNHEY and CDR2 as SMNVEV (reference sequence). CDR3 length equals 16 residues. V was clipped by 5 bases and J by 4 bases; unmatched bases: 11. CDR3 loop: CASSRRETRLYNEQFF. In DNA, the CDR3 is TGTGCCAGCAGTAGGCGGGAGACTAGACTTTACAATGAGCAGTTCTTC.

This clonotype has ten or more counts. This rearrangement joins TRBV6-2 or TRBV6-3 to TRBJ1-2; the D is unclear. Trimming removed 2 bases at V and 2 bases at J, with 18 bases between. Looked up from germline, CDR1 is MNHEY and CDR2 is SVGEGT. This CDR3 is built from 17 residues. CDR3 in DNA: TGTGCCAGCAGTTACCGGATCCTGGACTCCTCAAACTATGGCTACACCTTC. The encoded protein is CASSYRILDSSNYGYTF.

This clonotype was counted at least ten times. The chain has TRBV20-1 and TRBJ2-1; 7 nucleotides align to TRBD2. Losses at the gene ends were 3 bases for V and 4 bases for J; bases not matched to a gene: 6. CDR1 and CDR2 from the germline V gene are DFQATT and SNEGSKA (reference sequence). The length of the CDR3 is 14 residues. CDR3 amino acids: CSARSLAVYNEQFF. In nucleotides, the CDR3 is TGCAGTGCTAGGAGTCTAGCGGTATACAATGAGCAGTTCTTC.

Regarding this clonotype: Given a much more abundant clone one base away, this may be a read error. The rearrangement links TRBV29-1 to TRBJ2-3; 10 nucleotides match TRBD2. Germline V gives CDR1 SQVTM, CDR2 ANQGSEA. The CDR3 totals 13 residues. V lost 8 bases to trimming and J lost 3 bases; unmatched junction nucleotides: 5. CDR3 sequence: CSMPSGRTDTQYF. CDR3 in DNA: TGCAGCATGCCTAGCGGGAGAACAGATACGCAGTATTTT.

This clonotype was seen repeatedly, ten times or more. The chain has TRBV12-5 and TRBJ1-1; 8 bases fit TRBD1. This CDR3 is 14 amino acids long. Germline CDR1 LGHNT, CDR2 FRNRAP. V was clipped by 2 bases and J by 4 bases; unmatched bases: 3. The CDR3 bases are TGTGCTAGTGGTTTGACAGGGGGAGGCACTGAAGCTTTCTTT. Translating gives CASGLTGGGTEAFF.

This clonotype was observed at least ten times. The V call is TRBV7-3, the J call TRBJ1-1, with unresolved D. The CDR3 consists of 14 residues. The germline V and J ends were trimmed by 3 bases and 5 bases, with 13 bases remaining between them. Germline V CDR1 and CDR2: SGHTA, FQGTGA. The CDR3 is CASSFAGRRTEAFF. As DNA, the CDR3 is TGTGCCAGCAGCTTCGCCGGCAGACGGACTGAAGCTTTCTTT.

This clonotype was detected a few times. CDR3 in DNA: TGCGCCAGCAGCACCCGGACTAGCGGGAGAATTCCAGAGACCCAGTACTTC. It specifies CASSTRTSGRIPETQYF. The rearrangement links TRBV5-1 to TRBJ2-5, with TRBD2 identical over 13 bases. CDR3 length: 17 amino acids. The V segment lost 4 bases and the J segment 4 bases; nucleotides outside the gene matches: 10. CDR1 is SGHRS, CDR2 YFSETQ, per germline.

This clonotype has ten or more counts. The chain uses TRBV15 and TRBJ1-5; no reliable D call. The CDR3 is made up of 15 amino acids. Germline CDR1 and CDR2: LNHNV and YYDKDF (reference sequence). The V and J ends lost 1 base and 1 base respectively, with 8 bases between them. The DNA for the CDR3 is TGTGCCACCAGCAGAGCCGGACCGAGCAATCAGCCCCAGCATTTT. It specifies CATSRAGPSNQPQHF.

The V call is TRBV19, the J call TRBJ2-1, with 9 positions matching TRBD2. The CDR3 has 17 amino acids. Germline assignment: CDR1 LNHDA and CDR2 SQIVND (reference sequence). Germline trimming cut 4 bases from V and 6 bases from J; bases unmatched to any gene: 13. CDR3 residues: CASSRGILAGGSNEQFF. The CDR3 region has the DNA TGTGCCAGTAGTAGGGGGATATTGGCGGGAGGGAGCAATGAGCAGTTCTTC.

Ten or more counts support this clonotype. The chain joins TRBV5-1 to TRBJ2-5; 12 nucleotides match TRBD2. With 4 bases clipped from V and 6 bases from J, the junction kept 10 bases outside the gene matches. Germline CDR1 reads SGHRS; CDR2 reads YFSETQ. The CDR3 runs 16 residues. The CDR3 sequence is CASSPRLAGVGKTQYF. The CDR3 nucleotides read TGCGCCAGCAGCCCTAGACTAGCGGGAGTAGGGAAGACCCAGTACTTC.

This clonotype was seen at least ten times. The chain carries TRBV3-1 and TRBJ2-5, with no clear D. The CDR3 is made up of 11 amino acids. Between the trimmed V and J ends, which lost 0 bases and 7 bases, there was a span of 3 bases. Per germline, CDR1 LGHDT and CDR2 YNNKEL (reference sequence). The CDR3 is CASSQDLTQYF. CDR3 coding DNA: TGTGCCAGCAGCCAAGATCTGACCCAGTACTTC.

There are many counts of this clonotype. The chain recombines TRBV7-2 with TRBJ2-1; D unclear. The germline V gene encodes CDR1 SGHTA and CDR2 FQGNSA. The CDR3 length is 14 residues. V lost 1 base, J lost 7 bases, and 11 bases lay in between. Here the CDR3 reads CASSLDRQRNEQFF. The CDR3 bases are TGTGCCAGCAGCTTAGATCGCCAAAGGAATGAGCAGTTCTTC.